This is a list of T cell receptor beta chains from one sample in a study of post-analysis software for immune sequencing data. TCRdb redid the calling of the PCR reads with MiXCR, one entry per CDR3 protein. The sample holds about 820,000 distinct CDR3 sequences; about 50% are singletons and the top ten take 4.6%. Sequencing input: blood. These TCRs come from a girl aged 10 to 17 with multiple sclerosis. The CDR3 runs from the conserved cysteine through the conserved F or W. The order of the fields is D gene, J gene, V gene, clone size, CDR3 DNA, CDR3 protein. The D gene is left open where the match is weak. Only some rows state a clone size, as once, few, many or a class for expanded clones.

TRBD2 | TRBJ2-7 | TRBV29-1 | - | TGCAGCGTGGGACTAGCGGGAGACGAGCAGTACTTC | CSVGLAGDEQYF
- | TRBJ1-5 | TRBV12-3/TRBV12-4 | - | TGTGCCAGCAGTTTGGCAGGGCCGGGGGCCCAGCATTTT | CASSLAGPGAQHF
- | TRBJ1-5 | TRBV28 | - | TGTGCCAGCAGTTTTATCGTGGTCCGAAGCGGTAAGCCCCAGCATTTT | CASSFIVVRSGKPQHF
- | TRBJ2-7 | TRBV20-1 | many | TGCAGCTACGGGGCCTCCTCGGGCTACGAGCAGTACTTC | CSYGASSGYEQYF
TRBD1 | TRBJ2-7 | TRBV5-1 | - | TGCGCCAGCAGCTTGGCAGGGACAGGGGTTGACGAGCAGTACTTC | CASSLAGTGVDEQYF
- | TRBJ2-5 | TRBV7-3 | few | TGTGCCAACAGCGGGGGGGACAGGGTAAATGAGCAGTACTTC | CANSGGDRVNEQYF
TRBD2 | TRBJ2-4 | TRBV12-3/TRBV12-4 | - | TGTGCCAGCAGCCGTCCTAGCGGGGGAAAGCGATACAATGAGCAGTACTTC | CASSRPSGGKRYNEQYF
- | TRBJ2-5 | TRBV29-1 | - | TGCAGCGACTCCCCGCGGGGGCAGGGGTCAGAGACCCAGTACTTC | CSDSPRGQGSETQYF
TRBD2 | TRBJ2-7 | TRBV9 | - | TGTGCCAGCAGCTCTCAAGCGGGAGCGACCTACGAGCAGTACTTC | CASSSQAGATYEQYF
TRBD2 | TRBJ2-1 | TRBV6-2/TRBV6-3 | - | TGTGCCAGCAGTGGGATTATATCTAGCGGGAGTTTCTATGAGCAGTTCTTC | CASSGIISSGSFYEQFF
- | TRBJ2-7 | TRBV6-6 | - | TGTGCCAGCAGCTCCGAACAGGGGGGGCCCTACGAGCAGTACTTC | CASSSEQGGPYEQYF
TRBD2 | TRBJ2-1 | TRBV5-1 | - | TGCGCCAGCAACCCTTGGGGGTCGAGCGGGGGTTCGTCCTACAATGAGCAGTTCTTC | CASNPWGSSGGSSYNEQFF
TRBD2 | TRBJ2-7 | TRBV20-1 | - | TGCAGTGCTAGAGCTCAGACTAGCGCTTCCTACGAGCAGTACTTC | CSARAQTSASYEQYF
- | TRBJ2-7 | TRBV7-2 | - | TGTGCCAGCAGCTCGTTTGGCGGACCTGCCTACGAGCAGTACTTC | CASSSFGGPAYEQYF
TRBD2 | TRBJ2-5 | TRBV3-1 | - | TGTGCCAGCAGCCAACGACTAGCGGGAGTTGAGACCCAGTACTTC | CASSQRLAGVETQYF
TRBD1 | TRBJ1-5 | TRBV6-2/TRBV6-3 | - | TGTGCCAGCACTGAGACAGGGACCAATCAGCCCCAGCATTTT | CASTETGTNQPQHF
- | TRBJ2-3 | TRBV9 | - | TGTGCCAGCAGCGTAGGGGTAGATACGCAGTATTTT | CASSVGVDTQYF
- | TRBJ2-5 | TRBV20-1 | - | TGCAGTGCTATAGCGTCCCAGACCCAGTACTTC | CSAIASQTQYF
- | TRBJ2-2 | TRBV6-6 | few | TGTGCCAGCACCAAGGGGATCCCCAACACCGGGGAGCTGTTTTTT | CASTKGIPNTGELFF
- | TRBJ1-1 | TRBV29-1 | - | TGCAGCGTTGAACTGACAGACACTGAAGCTTTCTTT | CSVELTDTEAFF
TRBD2 | TRBJ2-1 | TRBV7-3 | - | TGTGCCAGCAGCACCGGGACTAGCGGGAGCAAAGAGCAGTTCTTC | CASSTGTSGSKEQFF
- | TRBJ2-5 | TRBV5-5 | few | TGTGCCAGCAGCTGGGGGGTGAGAGAGACCCAGTACTTC | CASSWGVRETQYF
- | TRBJ2-3 | TRBV12-3/TRBV12-4 | - | TGTGCCAGCGGCGGGGTGCGCACAGATACGCAGTATTTT | CASGGVRTDTQYF
- | TRBJ2-7 | TRBV29-1 | - | TGCAGCGTTGGAGCCACGACCTACGAGCAGTACTTC | CSVGATTYEQYF
TRBD2 | TRBJ2-3 | TRBV10-3 | - | TGTGCCATCAGTCTAGCGGGGCGCACAGATACGCAGTATTTT | CAISLAGRTDTQYF